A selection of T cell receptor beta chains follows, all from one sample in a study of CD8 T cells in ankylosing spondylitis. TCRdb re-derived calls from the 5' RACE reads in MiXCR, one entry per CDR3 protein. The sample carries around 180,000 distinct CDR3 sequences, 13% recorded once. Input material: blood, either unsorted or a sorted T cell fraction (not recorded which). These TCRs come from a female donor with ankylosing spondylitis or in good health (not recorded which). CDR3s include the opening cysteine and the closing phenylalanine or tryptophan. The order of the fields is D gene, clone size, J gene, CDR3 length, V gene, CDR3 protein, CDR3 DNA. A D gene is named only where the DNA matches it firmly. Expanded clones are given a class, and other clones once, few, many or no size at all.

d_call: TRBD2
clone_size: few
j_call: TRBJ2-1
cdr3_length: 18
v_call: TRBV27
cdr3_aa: CASSLRGRAGVTFNEQFF
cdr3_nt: TGTGCCAGCAGTTTACGGGGGCGAGCGGGAGTAACCTTCAATGAGCAGTTCTTC

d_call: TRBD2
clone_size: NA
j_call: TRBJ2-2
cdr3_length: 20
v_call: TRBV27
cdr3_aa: CASSNIRVLAGDKDTGELFF
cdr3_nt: TGTGCCAGCAGTAATATAAGGGTCCTAGCGGGAGACAAGGACACCGGGGAGCTGTTTTTT

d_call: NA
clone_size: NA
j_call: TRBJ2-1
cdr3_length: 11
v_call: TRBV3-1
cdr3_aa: CASPVLGEQFF
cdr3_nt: TGTGCCAGCCCTGTACTGGGTGAGCAGTTCTTC

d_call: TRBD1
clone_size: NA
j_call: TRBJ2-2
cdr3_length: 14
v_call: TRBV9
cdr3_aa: CASSVGQGIGELFF
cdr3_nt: TGTGCCAGCAGCGTCGGACAGGGGATCGGGGAGCTGTTTTTT

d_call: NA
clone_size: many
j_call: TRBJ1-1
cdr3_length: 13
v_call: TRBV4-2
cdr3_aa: CASSSRGALVAFF
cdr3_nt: TGTGCCAGCAGCTCCAGGGGAGCGCTGGTAGCTTTCTTT

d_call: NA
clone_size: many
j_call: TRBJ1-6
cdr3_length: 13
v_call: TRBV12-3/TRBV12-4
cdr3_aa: CASSFYDPFHLHF
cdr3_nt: TGTGCCAGCAGTTTTTATGACCCGTTTCACCTCCACTTT

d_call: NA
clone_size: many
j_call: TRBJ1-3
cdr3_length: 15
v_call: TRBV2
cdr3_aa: CASNRQESAGNTIYF
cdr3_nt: TGTGCCAGCAACCGGCAGGAGTCCGCTGGAAACACCATATATTTT

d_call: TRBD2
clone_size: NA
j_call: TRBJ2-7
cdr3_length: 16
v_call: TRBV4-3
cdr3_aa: CASSQELAGSSYEQYF
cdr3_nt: TGCGCCAGCAGCCAAGAACTAGCGGGATCGTCCTACGAGCAGTACTTC

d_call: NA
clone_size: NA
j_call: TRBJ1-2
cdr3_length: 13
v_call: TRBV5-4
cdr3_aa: CASSLDSVSSYTF
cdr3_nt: TGTGCCAGCAGCTTGGACAGCGTCAGTAGCTACACCTTC

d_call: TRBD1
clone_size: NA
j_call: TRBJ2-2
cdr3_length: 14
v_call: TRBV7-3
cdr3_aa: CTSRRGQGTGELFF
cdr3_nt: TGTACCAGCAGACGTGGACAGGGGACCGGGGAGCTGTTTTTT

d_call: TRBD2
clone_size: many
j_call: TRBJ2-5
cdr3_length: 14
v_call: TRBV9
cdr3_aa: CASSVTSGQETQYF
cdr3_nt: TGTGCCAGCAGCGTTACTAGCGGGCAAGAGACCCAGTACTTC

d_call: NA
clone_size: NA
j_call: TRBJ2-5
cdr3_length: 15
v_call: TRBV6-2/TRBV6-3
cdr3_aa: CASRPASSGGETQYF
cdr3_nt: TGTGCCAGCAGGCCAGCGTCGTCGGGTGGAGAGACCCAGTACTTC

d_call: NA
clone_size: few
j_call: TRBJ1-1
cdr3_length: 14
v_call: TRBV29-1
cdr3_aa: CSVGATRGGREAFF
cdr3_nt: TGCAGCGTGGGCGCTACGCGAGGGGGGCGTGAAGCTTTCTTT

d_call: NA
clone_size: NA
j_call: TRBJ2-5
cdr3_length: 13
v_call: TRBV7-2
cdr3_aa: CASSFAQGETQYF
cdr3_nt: TGTGCCAGCAGCTTTGCCCAAGGGGAGACCCAGTACTTC

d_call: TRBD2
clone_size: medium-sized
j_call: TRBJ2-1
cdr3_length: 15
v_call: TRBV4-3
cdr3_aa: CASSQLAGANNEQFF
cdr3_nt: TGCGCCAGCAGCCAGCTAGCGGGTGCAAACAATGAGCAGTTCTTC

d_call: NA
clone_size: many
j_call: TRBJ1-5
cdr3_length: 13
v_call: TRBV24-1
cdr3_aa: CATRETPNQPQHF
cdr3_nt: TGTGCCACCAGGGAAACACCGAATCAGCCCCAGCATTTT

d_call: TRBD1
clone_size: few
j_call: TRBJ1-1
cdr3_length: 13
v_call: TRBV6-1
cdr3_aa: CASSRTGPTEAFF
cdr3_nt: TGTGCCAGCAGCAGGACAGGCCCCACTGAAGCTTTCTTT

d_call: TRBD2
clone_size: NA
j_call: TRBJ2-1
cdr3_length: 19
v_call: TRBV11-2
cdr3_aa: CASSPKVGTSWYSYNERFF
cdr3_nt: TGTGCCAGCAGCCCAAAAGTAGGGACTAGCTGGTACTCCTACAATGAGCGGTTCTTC

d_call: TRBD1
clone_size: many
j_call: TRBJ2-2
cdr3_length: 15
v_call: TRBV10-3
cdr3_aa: CAITSGQGGTGELFF
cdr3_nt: TGTGCCATCACCTCTGGACAGGGAGGCACCGGGGAGCTGTTTTTT

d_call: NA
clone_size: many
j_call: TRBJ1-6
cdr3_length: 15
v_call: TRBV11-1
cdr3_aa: CASSPRADYNSPLHF
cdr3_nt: TGTGCCAGCAGCCCGAGGGCCGATTATAATTCACCCCTCCACTTT

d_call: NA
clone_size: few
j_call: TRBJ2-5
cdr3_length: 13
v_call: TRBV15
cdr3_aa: CATSRDLGRVGYF
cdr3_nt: TGTGCCACCAGCAGAGATTTGGGCAGGGTGGGGTACTTC

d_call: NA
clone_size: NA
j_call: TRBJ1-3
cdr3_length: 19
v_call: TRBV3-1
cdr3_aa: CASSRGGVGRGRTGNTIYF
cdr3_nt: TGTGCCAGCAGCCGAGGAGGTGTGGGACGGGGACGTACTGGAAACACCATATATTTT

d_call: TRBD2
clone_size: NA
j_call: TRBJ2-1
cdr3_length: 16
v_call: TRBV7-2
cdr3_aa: CASSPGTSGRNNEQFF
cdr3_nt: TGTGCCAGCAGCCCCGGGACTAGCGGGAGGAACAATGAGCAGTTCTTC

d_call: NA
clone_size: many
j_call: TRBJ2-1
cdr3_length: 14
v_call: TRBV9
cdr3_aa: CASSKPGRGHEQFF
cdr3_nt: TGTGCCAGCAGCAAGCCGGGACGCGGACATGAGCAGTTCTTC

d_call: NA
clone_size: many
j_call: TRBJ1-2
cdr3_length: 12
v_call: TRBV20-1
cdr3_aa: CSARDLPGGYTF
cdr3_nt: TGCAGTGCTAGAGATCTACCCGGTGGCTACACCTTC

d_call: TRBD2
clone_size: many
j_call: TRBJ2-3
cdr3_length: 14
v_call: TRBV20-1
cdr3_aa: CSAELAGAPDTQYF
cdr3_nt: TGCAGTGCGGAACTAGCGGGAGCCCCAGATACGCAGTATTTT

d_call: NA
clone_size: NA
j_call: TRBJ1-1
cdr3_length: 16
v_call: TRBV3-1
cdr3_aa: CASSPPLGGRDTEAFF
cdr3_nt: TGTGCCAGCAGCCCCCCACTCGGGGGAAGAGACACTGAAGCTTTCTTT

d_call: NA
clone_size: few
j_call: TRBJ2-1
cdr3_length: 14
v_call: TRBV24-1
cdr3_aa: CATSDLSGASEQFF
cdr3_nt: TGTGCCACCAGTGATTTGAGCGGAGCGTCTGAGCAGTTCTTC

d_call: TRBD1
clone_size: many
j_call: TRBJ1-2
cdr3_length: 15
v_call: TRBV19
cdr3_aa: CASSMRDRGPGGYTF
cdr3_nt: TGTGCCAGTAGTATGCGAGACAGGGGACCAGGTGGCTACACCTTC

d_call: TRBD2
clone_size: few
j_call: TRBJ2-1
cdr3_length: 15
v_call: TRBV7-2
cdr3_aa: CASSLGLAGIEEQFF
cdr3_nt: TGTGCCAGCAGCTTGGGACTAGCGGGGATCGAAGAGCAGTTCTTC

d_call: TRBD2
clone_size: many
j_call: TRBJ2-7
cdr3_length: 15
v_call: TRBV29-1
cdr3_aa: CSVEEGLAGVHEQYF
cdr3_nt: TGCAGCGTTGAAGAAGGACTAGCGGGAGTACACGAGCAGTACTTC

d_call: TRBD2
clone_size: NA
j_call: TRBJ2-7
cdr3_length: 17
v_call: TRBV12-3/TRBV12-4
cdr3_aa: CASSPRGLAALTYEQYF
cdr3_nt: TGTGCCAGCAGCCCAAGGGGACTAGCGGCCCTCACCTACGAGCAGTACTTC

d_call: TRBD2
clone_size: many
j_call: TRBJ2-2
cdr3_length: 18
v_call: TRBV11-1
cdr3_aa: CASSSRSLAGASRGELFF
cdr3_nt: TGTGCCAGCAGCTCCCGCTCCCTAGCGGGAGCCTCCCGAGGGGAGCTGTTTTTT

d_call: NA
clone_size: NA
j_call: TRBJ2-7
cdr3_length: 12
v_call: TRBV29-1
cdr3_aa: CSASVGEYEQYF
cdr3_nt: TGCAGCGCCAGCGTCGGGGAGTACGAGCAGTACTTC

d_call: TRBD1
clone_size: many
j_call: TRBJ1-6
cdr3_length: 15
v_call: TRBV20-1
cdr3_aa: CSASEGAWLSSPLHF
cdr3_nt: TGCAGTGCTAGTGAGGGGGCCTGGTTATCTTCACCCCTCCACTTT

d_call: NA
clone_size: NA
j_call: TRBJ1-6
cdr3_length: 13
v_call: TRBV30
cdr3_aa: CAWGGSRNSPLHF
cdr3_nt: TGTGCCTGGGGGGGGTCGCGGAATTCACCCCTCCACTTT

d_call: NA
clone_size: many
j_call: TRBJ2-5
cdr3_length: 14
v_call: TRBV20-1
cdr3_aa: CSARPGLRQETQYF
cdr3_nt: TGCAGTGCTCGCCCAGGGTTGCGACAAGAGACCCAGTACTTC

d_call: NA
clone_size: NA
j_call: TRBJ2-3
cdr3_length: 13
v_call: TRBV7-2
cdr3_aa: CASSLLTTDTQYF
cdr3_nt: TGTGCCAGCAGCTTATTGACCACAGATACGCAGTATTTT

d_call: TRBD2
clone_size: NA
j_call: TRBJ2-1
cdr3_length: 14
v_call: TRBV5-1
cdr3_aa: CASNQRRGSNEQFF
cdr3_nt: TGCGCCAGCAACCAGAGGCGGGGGTCTAATGAGCAGTTCTTC

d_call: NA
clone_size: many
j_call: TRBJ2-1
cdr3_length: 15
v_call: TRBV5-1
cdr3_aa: CASSLVGDSYNEQFF
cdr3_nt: TGCGCCAGCAGCTTGGTGGGGGACTCCTACAATGAGCAGTTCTTC

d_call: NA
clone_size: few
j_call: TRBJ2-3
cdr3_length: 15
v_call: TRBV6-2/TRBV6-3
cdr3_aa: CASRTAEPITDTQYF
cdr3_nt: TGTGCCAGCAGAACAGCGGAGCCGATCACAGATACGCAGTATTTT

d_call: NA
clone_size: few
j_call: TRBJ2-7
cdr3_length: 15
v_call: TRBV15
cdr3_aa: CATSRDRGGSYEQYF
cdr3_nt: TGTGCCACCAGCAGAGATAGGGGCGGCTCCTACGAGCAGTACTTC

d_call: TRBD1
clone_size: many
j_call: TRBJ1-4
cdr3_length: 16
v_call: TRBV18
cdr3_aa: CASSPRQGTTNEKLFF
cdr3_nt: TGTGCCAGCTCACCGAGACAGGGAACCACTAATGAAAAACTGTTTTTT

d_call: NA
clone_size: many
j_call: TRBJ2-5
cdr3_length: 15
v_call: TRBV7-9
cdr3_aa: CASSLRGSGEETQYF
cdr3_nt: TGTGCCAGCAGCTTACGAGGGAGTGGAGAGGAGACCCAGTACTTC

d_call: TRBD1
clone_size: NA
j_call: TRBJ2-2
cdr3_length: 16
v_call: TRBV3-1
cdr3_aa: CASSLRTGGVTGELFF
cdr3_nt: TGTGCCAGCAGCCTTCGGACAGGGGGCGTCACCGGGGAGCTGTTTTTT

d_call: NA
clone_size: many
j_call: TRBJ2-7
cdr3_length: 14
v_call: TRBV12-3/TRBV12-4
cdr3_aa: CASRQGAGGDEQYF
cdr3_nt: TGTGCCAGCAGGCAGGGGGCAGGGGGGGACGAGCAGTACTTC

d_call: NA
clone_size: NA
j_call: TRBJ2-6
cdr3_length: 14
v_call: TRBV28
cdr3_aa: CASSLTAGANVLTF
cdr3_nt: TGTGCCAGCAGTTTAACAGCTGGGGCCAACGTCCTGACTTTC

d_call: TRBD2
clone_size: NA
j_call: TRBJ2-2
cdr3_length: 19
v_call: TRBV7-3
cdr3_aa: CASSLVWTSGGTNTGELFF
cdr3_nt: TGTGCCAGCAGCCTAGTTTGGACTAGCGGGGGCACCAACACCGGGGAGCTGTTTTTT

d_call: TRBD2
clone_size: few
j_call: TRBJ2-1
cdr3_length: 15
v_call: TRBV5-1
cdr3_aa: CASSKAGGVYNEQFF
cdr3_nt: TGCGCCAGCAGCAAGGCGGGAGGCGTTTACAATGAGCAGTTCTTC

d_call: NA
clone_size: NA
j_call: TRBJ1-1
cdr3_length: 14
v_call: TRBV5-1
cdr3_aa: CASSLARGLTEAFF
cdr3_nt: TGCGCCAGCAGCTTGGCCAGGGGTCTAACTGAAGCTTTCTTT

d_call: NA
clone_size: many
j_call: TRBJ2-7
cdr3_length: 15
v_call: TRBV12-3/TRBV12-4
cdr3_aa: CASSLSEMSPYEQYF
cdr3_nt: TGTGCCAGCAGTTTATCCGAGATGAGCCCCTACGAGCAGTACTTC

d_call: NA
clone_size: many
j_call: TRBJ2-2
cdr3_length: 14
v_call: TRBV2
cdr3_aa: CASAWTESTGELFF
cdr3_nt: TGTGCCAGCGCCTGGACTGAGTCCACCGGGGAGCTGTTTTTT

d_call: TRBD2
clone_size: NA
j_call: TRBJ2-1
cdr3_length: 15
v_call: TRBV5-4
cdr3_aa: CASTNVAGTYNEQFF
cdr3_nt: TGTGCCAGCACCAATGTAGCGGGAACCTACAATGAGCAGTTCTTC

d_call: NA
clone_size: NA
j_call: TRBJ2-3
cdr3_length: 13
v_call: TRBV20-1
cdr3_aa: CSARRTTGDTQYF
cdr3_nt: TGCAGTGCTCGAAGGACAACTGGAGATACGCAGTATTTT

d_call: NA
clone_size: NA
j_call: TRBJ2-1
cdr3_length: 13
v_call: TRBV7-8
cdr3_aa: CASGPGRRNEQFF
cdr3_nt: TGTGCCAGCGGACCGGGACGGCGCAATGAGCAGTTCTTC

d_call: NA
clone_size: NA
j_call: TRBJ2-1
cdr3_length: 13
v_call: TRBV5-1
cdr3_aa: CASSFGGYNEQFF
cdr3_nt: TGCGCCAGCAGCTTTGGAGGTTACAATGAGCAGTTCTTC

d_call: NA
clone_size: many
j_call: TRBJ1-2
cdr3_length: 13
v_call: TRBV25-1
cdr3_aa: CASSESGPYGYTF
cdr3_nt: TGTGCCAGCAGTGAATCAGGGCCTTATGGCTACACCTTC

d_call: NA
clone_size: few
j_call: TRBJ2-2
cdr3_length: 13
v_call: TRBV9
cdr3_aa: CASSQGPTGELFF
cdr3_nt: TGTGCCAGCTCTCAGGGACCCACCGGGGAGCTGTTTTTT

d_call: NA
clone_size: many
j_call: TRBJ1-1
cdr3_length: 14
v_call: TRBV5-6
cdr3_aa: CASSPYPIHAEAFF
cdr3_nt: TGTGCCAGCAGCCCGTACCCAATTCACGCTGAAGCTTTCTTT

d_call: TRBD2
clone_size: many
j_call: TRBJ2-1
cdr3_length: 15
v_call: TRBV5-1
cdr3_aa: CASSPGLAGVNEQFF
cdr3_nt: TGCGCCAGCAGCCCGGGACTAGCGGGGGTGAATGAGCAGTTCTTC